This TCR beta chain was recorded in a study of brain T cells in children with intractable seizures. Whole-study findings and limits: HCMV serostatus was not known, and viral specificity came from CDR3 similarity only. Pre- and post-surgery blood differed in depth, so pre-surgery absences may be undersampling.

The germline gives CDR1 MDHEN, CDR2 SYDVKM. This CDR3 has 15 amino acids. V was clipped by 4 bases and J by 5 bases; unmatched bases: 10. Sequencing was limited to surgery cases with top T cell transcript signatures in brain tissue. At least one anti-epileptic drug was given before surgery. Profiled with immunoSEQ multiplex PCR; TCRdb holds only in-frame clones, not every one. The sample includes about 110,000 clones, approximately 94% seen only once; the top ten take 3.5% to 4.5%. Comment on this clone: Its antigen is as yet unknown.

This specimen consisted of peripheral blood, obtained at surgery. The chain is built from TRBV28 and TRBJ2-5; 7 bases fit TRBD1. The origin of this receptor is a boy under three years old with hemimegalencephaly and intractable seizures. The CDR3 spells CASSSPTGASETQYF. Here the CDR3 DNA reads TGTGCCAGCAGTTCGCCAACAGGGGCATCGGAGACCCAGTACTTC.